This is a list of T cell receptor beta chains from one sample in a study of blood T cell repertoires in COVID-19. Measured with immunoSEQ multiplex PCR; TCRdb has only the in-frame clones, and not every one. The sample lists 25,000 to 35,000 clones; roughly 78% were seen once. Specimen: peripheral blood. The receptors were gathered from a boy aged 2 to 10 with active or convalescent COVID-19. Each CDR3 is given with its conserved first and last residue. A D gene is named only where the DNA matches it firmly. Some rows mark clone size as missing; the rest say once, few, many or name a class of expanded clone.

TRBD1	TRBV7-3	-	16	TRBJ2-2	CASSSRTGRNTGELFF	TGTGCCAGCAGCTCCCGGACAGGGAGGAACACCGGGGAGCTGTTTTTT
-	TRBV28	once	14	TRBJ2-1	CASSFLSGYNEQFF	TGTGCCAGCAGTTTCCTTAGCGGCTACAATGAGCAGTTCTTC
-	TRBV2	-	13	TRBJ2-4	CASSVGVENIQYF	TGTGCCAGCAGTGTCGGAGTCGAGAACATTCAGTACTTC
TRBD1	TRBV11-2	-	14	TRBJ1-2	CASSFSGGNYGYTF	TGTGCCAGCAGCTTTTCAGGGGGGAACTATGGCTACACCTTC
TRBD1	TRBV18	-	17	TRBJ1-4	CASSLLGQALRSEKLFF	TGTGCCAGCTCACTACTGGGACAGGCCCTCCGGAGCGAAAAACTGTTTTTT
TRBD2	TRBV28	-	15	TRBJ2-7	CASSFRASGRGEQYF	TGTGCCAGCAGTTTTCGGGCTAGCGGACGGGGCGAGCAGTACTTC
-	TRBV19	-	14	TRBJ1-5	CASIEGDRNQPQHF	TGTGCCAGTATTGAGGGAGACCGCAATCAGCCCCAGCATTTT
TRBD2	TRBV28	-	15	TRBJ2-2	CATFSGRAGAGELFF	TGTGCCACCTTTAGCGGGAGGGCCGGGGCCGGGGAGCTGTTTTTT
-	TRBV27	-	14	TRBJ1-2	CASSLSGGRYGYTF	TGTGCCAGCAGTTTATCGGGGGGACGCTATGGCTACACCTTC
-	TRBV27	-	13	TRBJ1-2	CASSYANENGYTF	TGTGCCAGCAGCTATGCAAATGAAAATGGCTACACCTTC
-	TRBV6-5	-	14	TRBJ1-1	CASNRDTRATEAFF	TGTGCCAGCAATAGGGACACCCGGGCCACTGAAGCTTTCTTT
-	TRBV4-2	-	16	TRBJ2-5	CASSPIGGVIQETQYF	TGTGCCAGCAGCCCCATAGGGGGGGTAATCCAAGAGACCCAGTACTTC
-	TRBV4-1	-	15	TRBJ1-5	CASSQGGGTDQPQHF	TGCGCCAGCAGCCAAGGCGGGGGGACGGACCAGCCCCAGCATTTT
-	TRBV5-4	-	17	TRBJ1-1	CASSGGGVLRGNTEAFF	TGTGCCAGCAGCGGTGGGGGCGTGCTCAGGGGGAACACTGAAGCTTTCTTT
-	TRBV5-6	-	16	TRBJ1-1	CASSLNDLDGHTEAFF	TGTGCCAGCAGCTTGAACGACTTAGACGGTCACACTGAAGCTTTCTTT
-	TRBV9	few	12	TRBJ2-1	CASSVDFNEQFF	TGTGCCAGCAGCGTGGACTTCAATGAGCAGTTCTTC
TRBD2	TRBV9	-	17	TRBJ2-1	CASSVGSRLAGGGEQFF	TGTGCCAGCAGCGTAGGGTCTAGACTAGCGGGAGGGGGTGAGCAGTTCTTC
-	TRBV6-5	-	16	TRBJ1-3	CASSYSWVGRSNTIYF	TGTGCCAGCAGTTACTCTTGGGTGGGTAGGAGTAACACCATATATTTT
TRBD1	TRBV28	-	14	TRBJ2-7	CASREYRGFYEQYF	TGTGCCAGCAGAGAATACAGGGGTTTCTACGAGCAGTACTTC